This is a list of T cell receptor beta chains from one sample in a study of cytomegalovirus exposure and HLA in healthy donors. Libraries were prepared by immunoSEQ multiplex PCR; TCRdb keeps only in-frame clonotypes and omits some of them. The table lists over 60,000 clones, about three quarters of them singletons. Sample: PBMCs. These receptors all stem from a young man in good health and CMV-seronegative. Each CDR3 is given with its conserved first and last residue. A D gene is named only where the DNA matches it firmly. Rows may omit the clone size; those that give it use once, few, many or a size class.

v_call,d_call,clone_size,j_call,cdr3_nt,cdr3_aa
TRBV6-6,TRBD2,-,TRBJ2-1,TGTGCCAGCAGTTACACTAGCGGGGGGGCCACTGAGCAGTTCTTC,CASSYTSGGATEQFF
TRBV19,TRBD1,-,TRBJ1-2,TGTGCCAGTAGTAACTGGGGGACAGGGGCGACTGTTGTCGGCTACACCTTC,CASSNWGTGATVVGYTF
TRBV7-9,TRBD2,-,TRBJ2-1,TGTGCCAGCAGCTTAGTTATGGCGGGGGAAAATGAGCAGTTCTTC,CASSLVMAGENEQFF
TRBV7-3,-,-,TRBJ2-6,TGTGCCAGCAGCTTATCCAGCTCTGGGGCCAACGTCCTGACTTTC,CASSLSSSGANVLTF
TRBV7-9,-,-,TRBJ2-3,TGTGCCAGCAGCTTAGTCTCCGGGTTCACAGATACGCAGTATTTT,CASSLVSGFTDTQYF
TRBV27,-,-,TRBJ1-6,TGTGCCAGCAGTTTTCTCAGTTTCCCCTATAATTCACCCCTCCACTTT,CASSFLSFPYNSPLHF
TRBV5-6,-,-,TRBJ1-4,TGTGCCAGCAGCTGGTGGGCTACTAATGAAAAACTGTTTTTT,CASSWWATNEKLFF
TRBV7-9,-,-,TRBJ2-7,TGTGCCAGCAGCGCACAAATCTCCTACGAGCAGTACTTC,CASSAQISYEQYF
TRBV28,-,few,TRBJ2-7,TGTGCCAGCAGTTTTACAACGGACAGTCTCTACGAGCAGTACTTC,CASSFTTDSLYEQYF
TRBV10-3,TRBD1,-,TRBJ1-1,TGTGCCACCCAAGACAGGGGTGGCACTGAAGCTTTCTTT,CATQDRGGTEAFF
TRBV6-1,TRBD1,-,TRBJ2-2,TGTGCCAGCACGAGACAGGGTAATCCCGGGGAGCTGTTTTTT,CASTRQGNPGELFF
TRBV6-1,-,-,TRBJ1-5,TGTGCCAGCAGCCGGACAGAGCCCCAGCATTTT,CASSRTEPQHF
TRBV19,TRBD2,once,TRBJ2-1,TGTGCCAGTAGTATAGAGGGGGGGTTTGAGCAGTTCTTC,CASSIEGGFEQFF
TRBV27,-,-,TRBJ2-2,TGTGCCAGCAGTTTATCCCGAATAGGGGCTGGGGAGCTGTTTTTT,CASSLSRIGAGELFF
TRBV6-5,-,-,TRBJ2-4,TGTGCCAGCAGTTCACCCCGGAACTATGCCAAAAACATTCAGTACTTC,CASSSPRNYAKNIQYF
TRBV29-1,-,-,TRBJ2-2,TGCAGCGTTGATGTGGGGAGGAACACCGGGGAGCTGTTTTTT,CSVDVGRNTGELFF
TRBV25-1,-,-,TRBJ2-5,TGTGCCAGCAGCCTCGGGGGGCCTCAAGAGACCCAGTACTTC,CASSLGGPQETQYF
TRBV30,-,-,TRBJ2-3,TGTGCCCGGATGGGGGCCAGCACAGATACGCAGTATTTT,CARMGASTDTQYF
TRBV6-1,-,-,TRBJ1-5,TGTGCCAGCAGTGCATCAGGGGACAATCAGCCCCAGCATTTT,CASSASGDNQPQHF
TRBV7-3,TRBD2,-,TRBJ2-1,TGTGCCAGCAGCCCCTTAGCGGGGGCGTCCTACAATGAGCAGTTCTTC,CASSPLAGASYNEQFF
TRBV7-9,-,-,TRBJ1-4,TGTGCCAGCAGCTTAAGGCCGGGAACGTCGGATGAAAAACTGTTTTTT,CASSLRPGTSDEKLFF
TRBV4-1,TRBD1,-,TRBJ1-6,TGCGCCAGCAGCCAAGTAGAGGACAGGGAGAATTCACCCCTCCACTTT,CASSQVEDRENSPLHF
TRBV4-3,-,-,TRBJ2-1,TGCGCCAGCAGCCAAGACAGGGCACTCTACAATGAGCAGTTCTTC,CASSQDRALYNEQFF
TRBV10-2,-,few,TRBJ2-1,TGCGCCAGCAGTATGGGCAACTACAATGAGCAGTTCTTC,CASSMGNYNEQFF
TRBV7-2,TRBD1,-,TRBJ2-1,TGTGCCAGCAGCTTAGTGGGGACAGGGATGGATGAGCAGTTCTTC,CASSLVGTGMDEQFF
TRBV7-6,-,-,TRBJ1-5,TGTGCCAGCAGCGGCGGGGTGCTCGGGAGCAATCAGCCCCAGCATTTT,CASSGGVLGSNQPQHF
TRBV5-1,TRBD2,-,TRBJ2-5,TGCGCCAGCAGCCCAGGGACTAGCGGGGGGGCCGATAACTTTGGAGAGACCCAGTACTTC,CASSPGTSGGADNFGETQYF
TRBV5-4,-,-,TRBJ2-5,TGTGCCAGCAGCTTAAGCCAGGATAAAGAGACCCAGTACTTC,CASSLSQDKETQYF
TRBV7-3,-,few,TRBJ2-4,TGTGCCAGCAGCGCGGGAGGACAGGGGAAACCGTTACAGTACTTC,CASSAGGQGKPLQYF
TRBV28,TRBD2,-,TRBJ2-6,TGTGCCAGCAGCTATAGCGGGGGGGCCTTAAGCTCTGGGGCCAACGTCCTGACTTTC,CASSYSGGALSSGANVLTF
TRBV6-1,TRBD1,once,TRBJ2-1,TGTGCCAGCAGTGCAAGGCGACAGGGGGTGGATGAGCAGTTCTTC,CASSARRQGVDEQFF
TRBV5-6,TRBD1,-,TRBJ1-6,TGTGCCAGCAGCCCGAGGACAGGGCTAGGTTCACCCCTCCACTTT,CASSPRTGLGSPLHF
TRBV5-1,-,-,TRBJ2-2,TGCGCCAGCAGGTGGCAAGGGGCCGGCGGGGAGCTGTTTTTT,CASRWQGAGGELFF
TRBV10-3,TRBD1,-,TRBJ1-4,TGTGCCATCAGTCGGACAGGGGGTAATGAAAAACTGTTTTTT,CAISRTGGNEKLFF
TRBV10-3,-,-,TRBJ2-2,TGTGCCATCAGTGAAGGAGGAGGGAACACCGGGGAGCTGTTTTTT,CAISEGGGNTGELFF
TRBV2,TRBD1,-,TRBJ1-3,TGTGCCAGCAGTAGACAGGGGGCTGGAAACACCATATATTTT,CASSRQGAGNTIYF
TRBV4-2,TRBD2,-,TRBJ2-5,TGTGCCAGCAGCCAAATAGCGGGGCAAGGGGAGACCCAGTACTTC,CASSQIAGQGETQYF
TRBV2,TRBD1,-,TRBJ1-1,TGTGCCAGCGTTACGACAGGGGCGAGCACTGAAGCTTTCTTT,CASVTTGASTEAFF
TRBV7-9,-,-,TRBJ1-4,TGTGCCAGCAGCTTGGGCGGGTCCGATGAAAAACTGTTTTTT,CASSLGGSDEKLFF
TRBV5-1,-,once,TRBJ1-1,TGCGCCAGCAGCTTCCCGTCTGGGCCGAACACTGAAGCTTTCTTT,CASSFPSGPNTEAFF
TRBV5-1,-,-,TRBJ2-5,TGCGCCAGCAGCTTGGAAGGCAGGGTTGAGACCCAGTACTTC,CASSLEGRVETQYF
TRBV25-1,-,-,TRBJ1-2,TGTGCCAGCAGTGGAGGGACATTGCATGGCTACACCTTC,CASSGGTLHGYTF
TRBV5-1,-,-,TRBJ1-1,TGCGCCAGCAGCTTGGCCGGGACGGGGGGGAACACTGAAGCTTTCTTT,CASSLAGTGGNTEAFF
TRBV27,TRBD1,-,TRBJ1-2,TGTGCCAGCAGCCCGACAGGGGCGGGCTATGGCTACACCTTC,CASSPTGAGYGYTF
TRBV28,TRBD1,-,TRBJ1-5,TGTGCCAGCAGTCTGACAGGGGGTAGCAATCAGCCCCAGCATTTT,CASSLTGGSNQPQHF
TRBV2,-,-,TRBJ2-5,TGTGCCAGCAGTGTTTCGGGGGTGCGCGGAGAGACCCAGTACTTC,CASSVSGVRGETQYF
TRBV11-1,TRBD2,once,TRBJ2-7,TGTGCCAGCAGCTTAGCTCGGGACTCCGGGGGGTCCTACGAGCAGTACTTC,CASSLARDSGGSYEQYF
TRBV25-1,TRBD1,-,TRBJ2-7,TGTGCCAGCAGTGAAGCGGACAGGGAGGAGCAGTACTTC,CASSEADREEQYF
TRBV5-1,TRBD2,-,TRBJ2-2,TGCGCCAGCAGCTTCGTCGGGGGGGGGAACACCGGGGAGCTGTTTTTT,CASSFVGGGNTGELFF
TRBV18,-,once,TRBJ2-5,TGTGCCAGCTCACCCACTAGGAAGGAGACCCAGTACTTC,CASSPTRKETQYF
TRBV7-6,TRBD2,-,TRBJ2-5,TGTGCCAGCAGCCCGGGACTACAAGAGACCCAGTACTTC,CASSPGLQETQYF
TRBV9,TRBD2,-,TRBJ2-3,TGTGCCAGCAGCGTAGCGGGGGGGAGGACAGATACGCAGTATTTT,CASSVAGGRTDTQYF
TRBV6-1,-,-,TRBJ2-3,TGTGCCAGCAGCTCGCGGGCCCATTCGGCAGATACGCAGTATTTT,CASSSRAHSADTQYF
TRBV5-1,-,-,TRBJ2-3,TGCGCCAGCAGCTTGGGCCTATCCCCCGTCCGTTTGCAGTATTTT,CASSLGLSPVRLQYF
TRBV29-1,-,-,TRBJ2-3,TGCAGCGTTAAAGGGGCCTCAATAGATACGCAGTATTTT,CSVKGASIDTQYF
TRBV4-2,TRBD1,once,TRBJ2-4,TGTGCCAGCAGCCAAGATGCTCCGGGACAGCCCAGAATAGCCAAAAACATTCAGTACTTC,CASSQDAPGQPRIAKNIQYF
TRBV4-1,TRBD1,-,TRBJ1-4,TGCGCCACCAGGAGGACAGGGGACGAAAAACTGTTTTTT,CATRRTGDEKLFF